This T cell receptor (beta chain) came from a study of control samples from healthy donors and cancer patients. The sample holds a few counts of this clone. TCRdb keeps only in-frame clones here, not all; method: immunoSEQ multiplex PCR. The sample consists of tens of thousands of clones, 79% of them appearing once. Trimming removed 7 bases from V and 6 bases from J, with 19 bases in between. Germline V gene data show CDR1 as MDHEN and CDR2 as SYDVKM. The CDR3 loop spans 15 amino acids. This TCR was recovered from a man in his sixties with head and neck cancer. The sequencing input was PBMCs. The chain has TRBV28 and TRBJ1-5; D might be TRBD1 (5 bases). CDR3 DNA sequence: TGTGCCAGCAACCCGAGGGGTGTAGGTAGTCAGCCCCAGCATTTT. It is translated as CASNPRGVGSQPQHF.